A single TCR beta chain is shown here with its context. V dropped 5 bases and J dropped 4; count of bases not matched to a gene: 8. The CDR3 is 14 residues long. Germline V gives CDR1 SGHDT, CDR2 YYEEEE. The time point was: recipient sample about 28 days before transplant, after cytoreduction. The sample belongs to a study of T cell clonotyping in hematopoietic cell transplantation. Here immunoSEQ multiplex PCR was the method, and the copy in TCRdb shows in-frame clones only, minus some. The sample has 20,000 to 30,000 clones, 80% to 90% seen once. The sequences come from peripheral blood mononuclear cells, collected before stem cell transplant. J is TRBJ2-5 and V is TRBV5-6, with TRBD2 matching over 7 bases. The clonotype originates from an older woman with acute myeloid leukemia. Some clones in this sample may be carry-over from other donors' samples. CDR3 DNA sequence: TGTGCCAGCAGTATGGGGGGGACGGGAGAGACCCAGTACTTC. Its translation: CASSMGGTGETQYF.